The 31 T cell receptor beta chains presented below share a single source sample, sequenced in a study of CD8 T cells in Susac syndrome. The authors reverse transcribed about 0.5 to 1 ug RNA with random hexamers. TCRdb re-analysed the immunoSEQ multiplex PCR reads in MiXCR, keeping a single row per CDR3 protein. The repertoire holds 100,000 or so distinct CDR3 sequences, with approximately 91% as singletons. The sequencing input was CD4+ T cells from PBMCs. The receptors were gathered from a human donor in good health.

This chain links TRBV12-3 or TRBV12-4 with TRBJ2-1; 8 bases match TRBD2. V was pared by 6 bases and J by 4 bases, with 5 bases of the junction left unmatched. The CDR3 covers 14 residues. CDR3 in DNA: TGTGCCAGCAGACTTAGCGGGAATTACAATGAGCAGTTCTTC. This sequence encodes CASRLSGNYNEQFF.

The rearrangement joins TRBV12-3 or TRBV12-4 to TRBJ2-2; D unclear. This CDR3 spans 12 amino acids. Trimming shortened V by 3 bases and J by 7 bases, and 6 bases separated the two germline ends. Written as DNA, the CDR3 is TGTGCCAGCAGTTTCCGGCTCGGGGAGCTGTTTTTT. Translating it yields CASSFRLGELFF.

The rearrangement uses TRBV18 and TRBJ1-1; D unclear. CDR1 is KGHSH, CDR2 LQKENI, per germline. V lost 2 bases and J 1 base, leaving 8 bases between the germline ends. The CDR3 consists of 14 residues. CDR3 sequence: CASSPRRENTEAFF. The CDR3 DNA follows: TGTGCCAGCTCACCAAGGAGGGAGAACACTGAAGCTTTCTTT.

The rearrangement joins TRBV14 to TRBJ1-4; the D is unclear. V was clipped by 1 base and J by 5 bases, with 20 bases between them. Germline CDR1 SGHDN, CDR2 FVKESK. CDR3 length: 18 amino acids. CDR3 bases: TGTGCCAGCAGCCAAGGGCTACGACCGAGGCCGGCGAATGAAAAACTGTTTTTT. It is translated as CASSQGLRPRPANEKLFF.

The gene calls are TRBV5-8 and TRBJ1-2, with 7 bases matching TRBD1. There are 13 residues in the CDR3. In germline, CDR1 is SGHTS, CDR2 YDEGEE. The J segment lost 2 bases and the V segment lost 6 bases, leaving 4 bases of the junction unmatched. The CDR3 DNA sequence: TGTGCCAGCAACCCACAGGGGAACTATGGCTACACCTTC. This codes for CASNPQGNYGYTF.

The chain has TRBV5-6 and TRBJ2-2; D is uncertain. Trimming took 2 bases from V and 3 from J, leaving 14 bases between them. Germline V gene sequence: CDR1 SGHDT, CDR2 YYEEEE. CDR3 length: 16 amino acids. This CDR3 is CASSLSRTFDTGELFF. The CDR3 bases are TGTGCCAGCAGCTTATCCCGAACGTTTGACACCGGGGAGCTGTTTTTT.

The chain employs TRBV19 and TRBJ1-1; D possibly corresponds to TRBD1 (5 bases). CDR1 and CDR2 from the germline V gene are LNHDA and SQIVND (reference sequence). CDR3 size: 16 residues. Trimming shortened V by 6 bases and J by 3 bases, and 20 bases separated the two germline ends. Written as DNA, the CDR3 is TGTGCCAGTAGACGGCTACTGGAAGGCAGGGACACTGAAGCTTTCTTT. Residues: CASRRLLEGRDTEAFF.

This clonotype was recorded a few times. The chain employs TRBV18 and TRBJ2-2; D remains ambiguous. Looked up from germline, CDR1 is KGHSH and CDR2 is LQKENI. The V end lost 1 base, the J end lost 6 bases, and 3 bases lay between the germline ends. The CDR3 runs 12 residues. CDR3 region: CASSPQAGELFF. In DNA form, the CDR3 reads TGTGCCAGCTCACCACAAGCCGGGGAGCTGTTTTTT.

The gene calls are TRBV7-9 and TRBJ2-7, with 7 positions matching TRBD1. J lost 4 bases, V lost 5 bases, and 11 bases had no gene match. This CDR3 comprises 15 residues. CDR1 is SEHNR and CDR2 is FQNEAQ in the germline V gene (reference sequence). This CDR3 is CASSPQGSSRYEQYF. DNA of the CDR3: TGTGCCAGCAGCCCACAGGGGTCCTCCAGGTACGAGCAGTACTTC.

The gene calls are TRBV4-3 and TRBJ2-7; the D gene is possibly TRBD1 (6 bases). The ends were cut back, 0 bases at V and 3 bases at J, with 9 bases in the middle. This CDR3 region has 14 residues. CDR1 and CDR2 from the germline V gene are LGHNA and YSLEER. CDR3 DNA sequence: TGCGCCAGCAGCCAAGAACAGGGCCGCTACGAGCAGTACTTC. Its protein is CASSQEQGRYEQYF.

The chain has TRBV25-1 and TRBJ2-3; weak D call: TRBD2 (7 bases). The germline CDR1 and CDR2 sequences are MGHDK and SYGVNS. With 5 bases removed from V and 2 bases from J, the gap between germline ends came to 14 bases. The CDR3 spans 15 residues. Written as DNA, the CDR3 is TGTGCCAGCAGTCTCGGAGGGGGGGTCACAGATACGCAGTATTTT. Protein: CASSLGGGVTDTQYF.

The J gene is TRBJ2-7, the V gene TRBV14; TRBD1 matches 7 bases. Germline V CDR1 and CDR2: SGHDN, FVKESK. V shed 8 bases and J 2 bases; nucleotides not matched to a gene: 6. The CDR3 totals 13 residues. CDR3 loop: CASADRPTYEQYF. CDR3 sequence (DNA): TGTGCCAGCGCGGACAGGCCGACCTACGAGCAGTACTTC. The entire variable domain, with the rest obtained from reference TRBV14 and TRBJ2-7, is as follows: EAGVTQFPSHSVIEKGQTVTLRCDPISGHDNLYWYRRVMGKEIKFLLHFVKESKQDESGMPNNRFLAERTGGTYSTLKVQPAELEDSGVYFCASADRPTYEQYFGPGTRLTVT.

This rearrangement joins TRBV20-1 to TRBJ1-6; D might be TRBD1 (5 bases). Deletions cut 5 bases from V and 7 bases from J, with 12 bases between. This CDR3 comprises 13 residues. Germline loops: CDR1 DFQATT, CDR2 SNEGSKA (reference sequence). Here the CDR3 reads CSAPLGGNSPLHF. CDR3 nucleotides: TGCAGTGCTCCGCTGGGGGGAAATTCACCCCTCCACTTT.

The chain links TRBV20-1 to TRBJ2-1; D not certain. The CDR3 is made up of 14 amino acids. Trimming took 5 bases from V and 0 from J, leaving 11 bases between them. Germline CDR1 reads DFQATT; CDR2 reads SNEGSKA (reference sequence). For the CDR3, the DNA is TGCAGTGCTGGGTTAGAAGGCTCCTACAATGAGCAGTTCTTC. Amino acids: CSAGLEGSYNEQFF.

V is TRBV12-3 or TRBV12-4 and J is TRBJ1-5; possibly TRBD1 for D (6 bases). This CDR3 is 14 amino acids long. Deletions cut 8 bases from V and 2 bases from J, with 13 bases between. Written as DNA, the CDR3 is TGTGCCAGCGGCAGGGGCGAGGGCAATCAGCCCCAGCATTTT. It is translated as CASGRGEGNQPQHF.

The CDR3 spells CASSNLDKPNYGYTF. CDR3 sequence (DNA): TGTGCCAGTAGTAATCTGGACAAACCTAACTATGGCTACACCTTC. The chain uses TRBV19 and TRBJ1-2, with D tentatively TRBD1 (5 bases). CDR1 is LNHDA, CDR2 SQIVND, per germline (reference sequence). This CDR3 spans 15 amino acids. V lost 4 bases, J lost 0 bases, and 12 bases lay in between.

CDR3 protein: CSARVDGRIYEQYF. The CDR3 bases are TGCAGTGCTAGAGTGGACGGCCGGATCTACGAGCAGTACTTC. The rearrangement uses TRBV20-1 and TRBJ2-7; D is ambiguous. The CDR3 covers 14 residues. From germline, CDR1 is DFQATT and CDR2 SNEGSKA (reference sequence). V shed 1 base and J shed 3 bases, with 13 bases lying between them.

Only one count was recorded for this clonotype. The chain couples TRBV7-9 to TRBJ1-3; no clear D. Trimming left V 8 bases short and J 14 bases short, with 13 bases between. Germline CDR1 reads SEHNR; CDR2 reads FQNEAQ (reference sequence). This CDR3 is built from 10 residues. DNA for the CDR3: TGTGCCAGCTCCAGCGACTTCCTATATTTT. The encoded protein is CASSSDFLYF.

J is TRBJ1-2 and V is TRBV29-1, with 7 bases aligning to TRBD1. V dropped 1 base and J dropped 10; count of bases not matched to a gene: 6. Germline V gives CDR1 SQVTM, CDR2 ANQGSEA. The CDR3 is 12 residues long. CDR3 residues: CSVEAGQTDYTF. The CDR3, as DNA: TGCAGCGTTGAAGCGGGACAGACGGACTACACCTTC. Based on the CDR3 plus reference TRBV29-1 and TRBJ1-2, the full variable domain is SAVISQKPSRDICQRGTSLTIQCQVDSQVTMMFWYRQQPGQSLTLIATANQGSEATYESGFVIDKFPISRPNLTFSTLTVSNMSPEDSSIYLCSVEAGQTDYTFGSGTRLTVV.

This chain links TRBV12-3 or TRBV12-4 with TRBJ1-6, with D perhaps matching TRBD1 (5 bases). The CDR3 consists of 19 residues. V was clipped by 2 bases and J by 0 bases, with 17 bases between them. DNA for the CDR3: TGTGCCAGCAGTTTATTCATGGGGGACGTCGGCTCCTATAATTCACCCCTCCACTTT. Its protein is CASSLFMGDVGSYNSPLHF.

The chain couples TRBV3-1 to TRBJ2-1; D is undetermined. Deletions cut 5 bases from V and 7 bases from J, with 9 bases between. The CDR3 consists of 12 residues. Germline CDR1 is LGHDT and CDR2 is YNNKEL (reference sequence). CDR3 in amino acids: CASSYGFNEQFF. In DNA, the CDR3 is TGTGCCAGCAGCTACGGGTTTAATGAGCAGTTCTTC.

The CDR3 here is CASSGTSKNIQYF. In DNA form, the CDR3 reads TGTGCCAGCAGCGGGACCAGCAAAAACATTCAGTACTTC. The gene calls are TRBV7-9 and TRBJ2-4; D tentatively fits TRBD1 or TRBD2 (5 bases each). The CDR3 sequence is 13 residues long. Germline values: CDR1 SEHNR, CDR2 FQNEAQ (reference sequence). V was trimmed by 5 bases and J by 3 bases, leaving 8 bases between them.

The chain combines TRBV10-3 with TRBJ2-2, with unresolved D. The ends were cut back, 2 bases at V and 4 bases at J, with 5 bases in the middle. The germline V gene has CDR1 ENHRY and CDR2 SYGVKD. This CDR3 is built from 13 residues. The CDR3 coding sequence is TGTGCCATCAGTGAGCACACCACCGGGGAGCTGTTTTTT. Translated, it gives CAISEHTTGELFF.

The chain recombines TRBV7-9 with TRBJ2-3; 13 nucleotides agree with TRBD2. Germline V gene lookup returns CDR1 SEHNR and CDR2 FQNEAQ (reference sequence). With V trimmed by 8 bases and J by 6 bases, 8 bases remained unmatched. The CDR3 spans 15 residues. The CDR3 DNA follows: TGTGCCAGCTCACGGACTAGCGGGAGTTCGGATACGCAGTATTTT. Residues: CASSRTSGSSDTQYF.

The rearrangement joins TRBV14 to TRBJ2-5, with D tentatively TRBD2 (6 bases). The V end lost 0 bases, the J end lost 5 bases, and 19 bases lay between the germline ends. This CDR3 has 17 residues. Germline V gene lookup returns CDR1 SGHDN and CDR2 FVKESK. In nucleotides, the CDR3 is TGTGCCAGCAGCCAAGAATCCAGCGGGCCTCTTTGGGAGACCCAGTACTTC. Translating gives CASSQESSGPLWETQYF.

V and J are TRBV15 and TRBJ2-5; D gene uncertain. The length of the CDR3 is 15 residues. The germline V and J ends were trimmed by 1 base and 1 base, with 10 bases remaining between them. CDR1 is LNHNV and CDR2 is YYDKDF in the germline V gene (reference sequence). CDR3 sequence reads: CATSRVAGPQETQYF. The CDR3 DNA is TGTGCCACCAGCAGAGTAGCCGGGCCCCAAGAGACCCAGTACTTC.

This clonotype was observed a single time. The chain has TRBV6-2 or TRBV6-3 and TRBJ1-1, with no clear D. Germline CDR1 is MNHEY and CDR2 is SVGEGT. There are 13 residues in the CDR3. V gave up 2 bases and J gave up 4 bases, with 8 bases separating them. The CDR3 nucleotides read TGTGCCAGCAGTTACGGCTGGGGCACTGAAGCTTTCTTT. It is translated as CASSYGWGTEAFF.

The chain carries TRBV29-1 and TRBJ2-7, with D tentatively TRBD2 (5 bases). V shed 7 bases and J shed 0 bases, with 10 bases lying between them. Per germline, CDR1 SQVTM and CDR2 ANQGSEA. This CDR3 has 12 residues. The CDR3 DNA follows: TGCAGCGGTGGACTTAGCTCCTACGAGCAGTACTTC. Protein: CSGGLSSYEQYF.

Comments on this clonotype: Mismatch with germline at one junction end may stem from a read error. The chain links TRBV15 to TRBJ1-5; D not certain. Germline CDR1 LNHNV, CDR2 YYDKDF (reference sequence). The CDR3 contains 15 residues. Here the CDR3 reads CATSRDLKSNQPQLF. The CDR3 DNA reads TGTGCCACCAGCAGAGATTTAAAGAGCAATCAGCCCCAGCTTTTT. The variable domain in full, with the rest retrieved from reference TRBV15 and TRBJ1-5, is DAMVIQNPRYQVTQFGKPVTLSCSQTLNHNVMYWYQQKSSQAPKLLFHYYDKDFNNEADTPDNFQSRRPNTSFCFLDIRSPGLGDTAMYLCATSRDLKSNQPQLFGDGTRLSIL.

The J gene is TRBJ1-5, the V gene TRBV30, with D possibly matching TRBD1 (6 bases). This CDR3 spans 13 amino acids. Germline loops: CDR1 GTSNPN, CDR2 SVGIG (reference sequence). The V end lost 1 base, the J end lost 4 bases, and 8 bases lay between the germline ends. CDR3 region: CAWSGTANQPQHF. The CDR3 nucleotides read TGTGCCTGGAGTGGGACAGCAAATCAGCCCCAGCATTTT. Together with reference TRBV30 and TRBJ1-5, the CDR3 gives the full variable domain: SQTIHQWPATLVQPVGSPLSLECTVEGTSNPNLYWYRQAAGRGLQLLFYSVGIGQISSEVPQNLSASRPQDRQFILSSKKLLLSDSGFYLCAWSGTANQPQHFGDGTRLSIL.

This chain links TRBV5-4 with TRBJ2-7; D tentatively fits TRBD1 or TRBD2 (6 bases each). The CDR3 has 14 residues. CDR1 SGHNT and CDR2 YYREEE come from the germline V gene (reference sequence). V was trimmed by 0 bases and J by 2 bases, leaving 9 bases between them. The CDR3 loop reads CASSLAGAPYEQYF. The CDR3 DNA sequence: TGTGCCAGCAGCTTGGCGGGGGCCCCCTACGAGCAGTACTTC. Drawing the rest from reference TRBV5-4 and TRBJ2-7, the complete variable domain is ETGVTQSPTHLIKTRGQQVTLRCSSQSGHNTVSWYQQALGQGPQFIFQYYREEENGRGNFPPRFSGLQFPNYSSELNVNALELDDSALYLCASSLAGAPYEQYFGPGTRLTVT.